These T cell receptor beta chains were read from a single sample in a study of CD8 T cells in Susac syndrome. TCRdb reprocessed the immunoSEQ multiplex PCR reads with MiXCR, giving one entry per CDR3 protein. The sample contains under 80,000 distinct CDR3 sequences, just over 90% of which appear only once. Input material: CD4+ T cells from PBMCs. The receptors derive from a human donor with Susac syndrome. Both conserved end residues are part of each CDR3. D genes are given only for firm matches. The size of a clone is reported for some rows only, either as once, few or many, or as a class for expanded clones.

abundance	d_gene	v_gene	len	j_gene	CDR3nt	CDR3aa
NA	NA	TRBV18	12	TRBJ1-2	TGTGCCAGCTCACCGTCTTTAGATGGCTACACCTTC	CASSPSLDGYTF
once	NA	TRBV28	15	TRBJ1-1	TGTGCCAGCAAAGGGGCGGGGAACCAACACACTGAAGCTTTCTTT	CASKGAGNQHTEAFF
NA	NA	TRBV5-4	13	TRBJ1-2	TGTGCCAGCAGCTTTCACGGATACTATGGCTACACCTTC	CASSFHGYYGYTF
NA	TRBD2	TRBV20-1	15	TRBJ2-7	TGCAGTGCTAGTCTTGGACTAGCGGGAGAAGACGAGCAGTACTTC	CSASLGLAGEDEQYF
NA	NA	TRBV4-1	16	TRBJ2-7	TGCGCCAGCAGCCAAGAACGGAAGGGCGGATTCTACGAGCAGTACTTC	CASSQERKGGFYEQYF
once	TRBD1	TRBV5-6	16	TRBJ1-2	TGTGCCAGCAGCATCACACTGACAGGGATGCTATCTGGCTACACCTTC	CASSITLTGMLSGYTF
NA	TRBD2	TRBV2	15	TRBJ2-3	TGTGCCAGCAGCCCCGGGGGGGGGAGCACAGATACGCAGTATTTT	CASSPGGGSTDTQYF
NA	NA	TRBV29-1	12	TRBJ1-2	TGCAGCGTTGACGCCAGTAGGGATGGCTACACCTTC	CSVDASRDGYTF
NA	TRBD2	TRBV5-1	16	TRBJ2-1	TGCGCCAGCAGCACCCGACTAGCGGGGGGTTACAATGAGCAGTTCTTC	CASSTRLAGGYNEQFF
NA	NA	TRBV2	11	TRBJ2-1	TGTGCCAGCAGTGTTTCGGATGAGCAGTTCTTC	CASSVSDEQFF
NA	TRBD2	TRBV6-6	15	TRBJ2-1	TGTGCCAGCAGTTACAGCCGGGAGGGCCGCGATGAGCAGTTCTTC	CASSYSREGRDEQFF
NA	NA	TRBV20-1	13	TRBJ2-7	TGCAGTGCTAGAGACCCGGCAGGGAAGGAGCAGTACTTC	CSARDPAGKEQYF
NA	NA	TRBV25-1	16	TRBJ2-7	TGTGCCAGCAGTGAAGCTGGGCCAAAGAGGGACTACGAGCAGTACTTC	CASSEAGPKRDYEQYF
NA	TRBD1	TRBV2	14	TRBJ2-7	TGTGCCAGCAGCTCGGGACAGGGGGGGTACGAGCAGTACTTC	CASSSGQGGYEQYF
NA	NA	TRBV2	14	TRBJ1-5	TGTGCCAGCAGTGAAAGGGGCCCAGTTCAGCCCCAGCATTTT	CASSERGPVQPQHF
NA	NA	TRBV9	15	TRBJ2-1	TGTGCCAGCAGCGTAGAGGGGACAAGCTACAATGAGCAGTTCTTC	CASSVEGTSYNEQFF
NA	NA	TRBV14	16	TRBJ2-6	TGTGCCAGCAGCCAAGGGGGGACCTCTGGGGCCAACGTCCTGACTTTC	CASSQGGTSGANVLTF
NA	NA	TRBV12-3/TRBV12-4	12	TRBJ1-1	TGTGCCAGCACATCGGGGTTCGGGGAGGCTTTCTTT	CASTSGFGEAFF
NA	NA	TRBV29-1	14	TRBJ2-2	TGCAGCGTCCCTAAGGGTTCGAACACCGGGGAGCTGTTTTTT	CSVPKGSNTGELFF
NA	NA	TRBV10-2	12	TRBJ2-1	TGCGCCAGCAGCCTGACCTATTCGGGGCAGTTCTTC	CASSLTYSGQFF
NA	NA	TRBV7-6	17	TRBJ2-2	TGTGCCAGCAGCTTACGGGCTCCTTCGCTGAACACCGGGGAGCTGTTTTTT	CASSLRAPSLNTGELFF
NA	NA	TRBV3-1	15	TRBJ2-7	TGTGCCAGCAGCCAAGCGGGTAGGGACTCGCACGAGCAGTACTTC	CASSQAGRDSHEQYF
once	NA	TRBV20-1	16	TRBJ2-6	TGCAGTGCTAGTGGGGCGGGCCGCTCTGGGGCCAACGTCCTGACTTTC	CSASGAGRSGANVLTF
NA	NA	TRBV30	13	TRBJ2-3	TGTGCCTGGAGACAGGGCCGCACAGATACGCAGTATTTT	CAWRQGRTDTQYF
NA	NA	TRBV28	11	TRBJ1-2	TGTGCCATCGGGTGGAACTATGGCTACACCTTC	CAIGWNYGYTF
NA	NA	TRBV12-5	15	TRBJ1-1	TGTGCTAGTGGTTCCGACAGAGGAAGAGGGACTGAAGCTTTCTTT	CASGSDRGRGTEAFF
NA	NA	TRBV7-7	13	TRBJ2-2	TGTGCCAGCAGCTTAGTGGGTGGAGGGGAGCTGTTTTTT	CASSLVGGGELFF
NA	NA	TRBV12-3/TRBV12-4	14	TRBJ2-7	TGTGCCAGCAGTCACGGACGGCAGGGCGGCGAGCAGTACTTC	CASSHGRQGGEQYF
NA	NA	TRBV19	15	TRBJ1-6	TGTGCCAGTAGTAGCCGGGCGTCGACTAATTCACCCCTCCACTTT	CASSSRASTNSPLHF
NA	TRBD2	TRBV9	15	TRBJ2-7	TGTGCCAGCAGCCCGCGGGAACTAGCGGGGGGCGAGCAGTACTTC	CASSPRELAGGEQYF
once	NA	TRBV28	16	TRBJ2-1	TGTGCCAGCAGCTCTCCGAGCGTCAAGGGTTACAATGAGCAGTTCTTC	CASSSPSVKGYNEQFF
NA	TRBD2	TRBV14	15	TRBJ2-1	TGTGCCAGCAGCCAAGTAGCGGGGGGGCGAAATGAGCAGTTCTTC	CASSQVAGGRNEQFF
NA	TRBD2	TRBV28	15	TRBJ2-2	TGTGCCAGCAACCCCGGGGGGGTGAACACCGGGGAGCTGTTTTTT	CASNPGGVNTGELFF
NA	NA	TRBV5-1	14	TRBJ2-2	TGCGCCAGCAGCTGGGGACAGAACACCGGGGAGCTGTTTTTT	CASSWGQNTGELFF
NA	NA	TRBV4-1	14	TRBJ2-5	TGCGCCAGCAGCCGGACCGAAGGGGGGGAGACCCAGTACTTC	CASSRTEGGETQYF
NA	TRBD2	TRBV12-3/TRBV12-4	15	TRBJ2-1	TGTGCCAGCAGCCTTAGCGGGGGGGCCTACAATGAGCAGTTCTTC	CASSLSGGAYNEQFF
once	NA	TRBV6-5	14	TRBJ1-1	TGTGCCAGCAGGCCGCAGGGGAAGGACACTGAAGCTTTCTTT	CASRPQGKDTEAFF
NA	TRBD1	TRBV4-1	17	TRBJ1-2	TGCGCCAGCAGCCAAGTAGGACCGGGACAGGGGCCCGATGGCTACACCTTC	CASSQVGPGQGPDGYTF
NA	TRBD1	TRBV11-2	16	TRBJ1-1	TGTGCCAGCAGCTCCGAGGGTAGTGAATTCAGGGGGAAAGCTTTCTTT	CASSSEGSEFRGKAFF
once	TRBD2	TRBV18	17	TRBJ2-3	TGTGCCAGCTCACCACCAAGGCGGGAGGGCCGCACAGATACGCAGTATTTT	CASSPPRREGRTDTQYF
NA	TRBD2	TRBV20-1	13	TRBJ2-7	TGCAGTGCTTTAGCGGGGGGCTCCTACGAGCAGTACTTC	CSALAGGSYEQYF
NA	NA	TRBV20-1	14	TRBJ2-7	TGCAGTGCCACTGCCCAGGGGGGGGACTACGAGCAGTACTTC	CSATAQGGDYEQYF
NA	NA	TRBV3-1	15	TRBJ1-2	TGTGCCAGCAGCCTGTTGGCAGATCCTCGGTATGGCTACACCTTC	CASSLLADPRYGYTF
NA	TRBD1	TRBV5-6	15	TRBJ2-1	TGTGCCAGCAGCGTGGGGACAGTGGCCTACAATGAGCAGTTCTTC	CASSVGTVAYNEQFF
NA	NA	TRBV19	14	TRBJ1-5	TGTGCCAGTAGTGTCGTGGATAGCAATCAGCCCCAGCATTTT	CASSVVDSNQPQHF
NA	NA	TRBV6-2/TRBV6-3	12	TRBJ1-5	TGTGCCAGCAGTTTTGGCAATCAGCCCCAGCATTTT	CASSFGNQPQHF
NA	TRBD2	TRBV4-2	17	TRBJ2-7	TGTGCCAGCAGCCAACTGCTCGTGGTAGCGGGGTCCTACGAGCAGTACTTC	CASSQLLVVAGSYEQYF
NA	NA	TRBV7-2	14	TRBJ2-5	TGTGCCAGCAGCTTAGGAAGGAGGGATGGGACCCAGTACTTC	CASSLGRRDGTQYF
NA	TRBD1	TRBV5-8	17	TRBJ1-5	TGTGCCAGCAGCTCCGGGACAGGGCCCCGGGTGGATCAGCCCCAGCATTTT	CASSSGTGPRVDQPQHF
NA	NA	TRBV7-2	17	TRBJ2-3	TGTGCCAGCACCACGTTAGGGGGGGACAGCAACACAGATACGCAGTATTTT	CASTTLGGDSNTDTQYF
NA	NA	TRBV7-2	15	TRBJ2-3	TGTGCCAGCAGTCGTGCGTCGGTGGGCACAGATACGCAGTATTTT	CASSRASVGTDTQYF
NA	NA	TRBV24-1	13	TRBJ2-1	TGTGCCACCAGTGATACCTCCGTACCGCGGCAGTTCTTC	CATSDTSVPRQFF
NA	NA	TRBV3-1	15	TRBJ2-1	TGTGCCAGCAGCCACCCGGGGTACTCCTACAATGAGCAGTTCTTC	CASSHPGYSYNEQFF
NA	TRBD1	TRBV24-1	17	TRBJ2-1	TGTGCCACCAGTGACTCTATAGGGACAGGGAGGCCGGACGAGCAGTTCTTC	CATSDSIGTGRPDEQFF